This entry concerns a single T cell receptor beta chain. Its antigen is not identified. The data were taken from a study of cytomegalovirus exposure and HLA in healthy donors. This PCR relied on a set of 60 Vbeta primers and 13 Jbeta primers. Clones were read by immunoSEQ multiplex PCR, and TCRdb kept only the in-frame ones, dropping some. The table includes about 37,000 clones, just under 75% detected once. General study findings and limits: Most TCR beta V segments were productive about 87% or about 30% of the time in an earlier analysis. By a later analysis, the bulk of CMV-associated TCR beta chains appeared HLA-restricted.

Trimming took 5 bases from V and 3 from J; bases not matched to a gene: 9. The CDR3 length is 15 residues. Germline V lookup: CDR1 MDHEN, CDR2 SYDVKM. This sequence joins TRBV28 and TRBJ1-2; 7 nucleotides line up with TRBD1. The sample comprised PBMCs. This receptor was identified in a young man in good health and CMV-seronegative. The CDR3 sequence is CASSTMGQLHYGYTF. The CDR3 coding sequence is TGTGCCAGCAGTACCATGGGACAGCTTCACTATGGCTACACCTTC.